What follows describes a single T cell receptor beta chain. There are many counts of this clonotype. What antigen it recognizes has not been identified. Per-base qualities were not stored, and no clone one base away is much larger. Every donor was a healthy Caucasian. The twin cohort consisted of three pairs of female monozygotic twins, all aged about 18 to 30 years. Peripheral blood mononuclear cells were used as the source from which RNA for TCR libraries was isolated. Taken from cysteine to phenylalanine, the CDR3 has 15 residues. The read is trimmed to its CDR3 DNA, 45 bases read in frame from base 1. Trimming leaves V shorter by 4 bases and J shorter by 2 bases, with the junction holding 4 bases beyond the gene matches. CDR1 SGHAT and CDR2 FQNNGV are derived from the germline V gene. The data stem from a study of identical twins (dated by TCRdb to 2016 to 2017). Turning to the overall study: To test whether fetal clonotypes persist, the study used deep sequencing on TCR alpha and beta repertoires from monozygotic twins, unrelated adults of various ages, and cord blood. Replicate twin experiments were performed at different times using different library preparation protocols to rule out contamination. Paper-wide results and their limitations: Zero-insertion analyses could be partly confounded by invariant T cells such as MAIT and iNKT, though diverse VJ usage argued against such confounding for most clonotypes. Out-of-frame TCR alpha sharing in monozygotic twins was systematically underestimated by recombination models, whereas sharing between unrelated individuals was in agreement with the recombination models. Compared with coincidental sharing between unrelated individuals, an excess of low generation-probability sequences was observed among out-of-frame TCR alpha sequences shared between twins. In beta out-of-frame sequences, excess twin sharing was weaker, because having fewer shared sequences lowered the signal-to-noise ratio. Because the same donors could not be followed over many years, the conclusions depended on cross-sectional statistical analysis. Fewer insertions were carried by abundant cord blood beta clonotypes, a similar but weaker trend appeared in young adult naive repertoires, and no such trend appeared in memory repertoires.

Libraries were prepared through 5' RACE. Sequencing used an Illumina HiSeq 2000. Template switching introduced a universal primer binding site; the final cDNA contained a unique molecular identifier, enabling accurate counting of TCR cDNA molecules. First-strand cDNA for TCR alpha and beta chains was synthesized from specific primers in the conserved constant-segment region. To control for contamination, every cDNA library was double barcoded, receiving both a SMART-Mk sample barcode and Illumina barcodes. Two successive PCR steps introduced TruSeq adapter sequences along with Illumina sample barcodes. The Illumina HiSeq platform was used with custom primers to sequence TCR alpha and beta cDNA libraries. As for the authors' bioinformatics: MiGEC processed the raw reads to extract unique molecular identifiers, while MiXCR was used to determine the CDR3 positions. Recombination models were inferred per individual with the repgenHMM and IGoR tools using an EM algorithm. The tcR package in R was used for shared clonotype analysis, with sharing normalized by the product of cloneset sizes. To study raw recombination without the effects of thymic and clonal selection, out-of-frame nonproductive sequences were analyzed. TCRdb's own reprocessing of the public reads used fastp at Q25 and MiXCR and kept productive beta chains. Each CDR3 protein appears once, grouped with its most common genes and DNA. Here the V and J calls rest on TCRdb's processing, not on the authors' analysis. This sample comprises a few hundred thousand distinct CDR3 sequences, 9% to 10% of them detected only once. In total, the top ten clones hold under 3.5% of the sample.

These records were also assigned to another study, of yellow fever vaccine responses in identical twins. As the second paper documents: According to the authors, the vaccine-induced T cell response in identical twins seemed to be partly convergent and partly specific to each individual. In identical twins, the study followed T cell clones that responded to the vaccine with precision.

Rearrangement joined TRBV11-2 to TRBJ2-1, with 8 central nucleotides matching TRBD2. Sequenced: PBMCs. The origin of this receptor is a woman aged 18-35 years in good health. The DNA reads as follows: TGTGCCAGCAGCTCCCGGGGGGGCCCCTACAATGAGCAGTTCTTC. Translated, it gives CASSSRGGPYNEQFF.